The 8 T cell receptor beta chains listed next were all sequenced from one sample in a study of OX40 agonist ivuxolimab in advanced cancers. Method: immunoSEQ multiplex PCR; TCRdb's copy keeps in-frame clones and lacks some. The sample contains some 10,000 clones, 79% of which appear only once. The sample was CD4+ or CD8+ T cells sorted from blood, taken in a trial of the OX40 agonist ivuxolimab. These receptors were obtained from an adult with an advanced solid tumor such as melanoma, head and neck, liver or kidney cancer.

By share, this clone counts as medium-sized. The CDR3, as DNA: TGCGCCAGCAGCTTGCTACAGGGATCTTCGGAGCAGTACTTC. It specifies CASSLLQGSSEQYF. The genes are TRBV5-1 and TRBJ2-7; D may be TRBD1 (6 bases). CDR3 length equals 14 residues. V lost 1 base, J lost 7 bases, and 15 bases lay in between. Looked up from germline, CDR1 is SGHRS and CDR2 is YFSETQ.

This rearrangement joins TRBV19 to TRBJ1-5, with no clear D. V dropped 0 bases and J dropped 1 base, with 10 bases sitting between them. The CDR3 extends over 16 amino acids. CDR1 LNHDA and CDR2 SQIVND come from the germline V gene (reference sequence). Here the CDR3 DNA reads TGTGCCAGTAGTATAGATCTCCCGGACAGCAATCAGCCCCAGCATTTT. The encoded protein is CASSIDLPDSNQPQHF.

The CDR3 region has the DNA TGTGCCAGCAGTTTGGGGACCGCGCCTGAGGGCAATGAGCAGTTCTTC. It specifies CASSLGTAPEGNEQFF. The V call is TRBV6-5, the J call TRBJ2-1; D is possibly TRBD1 or TRBD2 (5 bases each). Trimming took off 4 bases at V and 6 bases at J, with 19 bases between the two ends. The CDR3 runs to 16 residues. The germline V gene encodes CDR1 MNHEY and CDR2 SVGAGI.

The chain employs TRBV4-1 and TRBJ1-2; TRBD1 might be the D (5 bases). Trimming pared 1 base from V and 3 bases from J, leaving 9 bases between. CDR3 length: 14 amino acids. CDR1 and CDR2 (germline): MGHRA, YSYEKL. The CDR3 sequence: CASSQGVGDYGYTF. The CDR3 DNA reads as TGCGCCAGCAGCCAAGGGGTAGGGGACTATGGCTACACCTTC.

The gene calls are TRBV5-1 and TRBJ1-1; D gene unclear. CDR1 is SGHRS and CDR2 is YFSETQ in the germline V gene. V was clipped by 4 bases and J by 5 bases, with 12 bases between them. The CDR3 contains 13 residues. DNA for the CDR3: TGCGCCAGCAGCAATGGGATATCGACTGAAGCTTTCTTT. It yields the protein CASSNGISTEAFF.

This clone has a handful of counts. Germline is not matched at one junction end, which may reflect a read error. The chain is built from TRBV10-3 and TRBJ1-2, with 8 positions matching TRBD1. This CDR3 is 15 amino acids long. CDR1 and CDR2 (germline): ENHRY, SYGVKD. CDR3 sequence: CASSTRTGRAYGYTF. Here the CDR3 DNA reads TGTGCCAGCAGTACTCGGACAGGGCGGGCCTATGGCTACACCTTC.

The rearrangement joins TRBV18 to TRBJ2-5; D may be TRBD2 (6 bases). CDR1 is KGHSH, CDR2 LQKENI, per germline. This CDR3 is built from 14 residues. Trimming pared 6 bases from V and 1 base from J, leaving 12 bases between. The CDR3 DNA is TGTGCCAGCTCTACGGTGGGGGGCCAAGAGACCCAGTACTTC. It is translated as CASSTVGGQETQYF.

This clone came up a few times. This chain connects TRBV13 to TRBJ1-2, with D hard to call. Trimming cost V 5 bases and J 6 bases, with 19 bases left between them. This CDR3 region has 15 residues. Germline CDR1 reads PRHDT; CDR2 reads FYEKMQ (reference sequence). The CDR3 spells CASSHGLDLPHGYTF. The CDR3, as DNA: TGTGCCAGCAGCCACGGACTAGACCTCCCCCATGGCTACACCTTC.